These 26 T cell receptor beta chains were sequenced from one sample in a study of control samples from healthy donors and cancer patients. Some clones are missing from TCRdb's copy, which holds only in-frame ones; the method was immunoSEQ multiplex PCR. The sample lists some 150,000 clones; 96% were seen once. The specimen sequenced was blood. Receptor source: a young woman in good health.

This clone was seen once. The chain carries TRBV18 and TRBJ2-3; the D gene is possibly TRBD1 (6 bases). V gave up 0 bases and J gave up 1 base, with 11 bases separating them. This CDR3 region has 16 residues. Germline V gene sequence: CDR1 KGHSH, CDR2 LQKENI. CDR3 amino acids: CASSPPQGPRTDTQYF. Here the CDR3 DNA reads TGTGCCAGCTCACCACCGCAGGGGCCGCGCACAGATACGCAGTATTTT.

V is TRBV6-5 and J is TRBJ2-1; 7 nucleotides match TRBD1. Germline CDR1 MNHEY, CDR2 SVGAGI. J lost 4 bases, V lost 0 bases, and 3 bases had no gene match. This CDR3 has 15 residues. The CDR3 DNA sequence: TGTGCCAGCAGTTACTCGGGGACAGATTACAATGAGCAGTTCTTC. This codes for CASSYSGTDYNEQFF.

This clone occurred once. The rearrangement joins TRBV18 to TRBJ1-1; no clear D. This CDR3 has 13 amino acids. Germline-derived CDR1 and CDR2 are KGHSH and LQKENI. V was trimmed by 0 bases and J by 7 bases, leaving 9 bases between them. CDR3 nucleotide sequence: TGTGCCAGCTCACCACCGAGAAGGGTTGAAGCTTTCTTT. Its protein is CASSPPRRVEAFF.

The chain links TRBV6-2 or TRBV6-3 to TRBJ2-1, with 7 bases lining up with TRBD1. The J segment lost 6 bases and the V segment lost 6 bases, leaving 2 bases of the junction unmatched. CDR3 length: 12 residues. The germline gives CDR1 MNHEY, CDR2 SVGEGT. In DNA, the CDR3 is TGTGCCAGCAGCAACAGGGGCAATGAGCAGTTCTTC. It is translated as CASSNRGNEQFF.

The chain uses TRBV5-5 and TRBJ2-1, with TRBD2 identical over 9 bases. The CDR3 sequence is 16 residues long. In germline, CDR1 is SGHKS, CDR2 YYEKEE (reference sequence). The junction had 3 bases not matched to a gene; V was cut back by 2 bases and J by 0 bases. The CDR3 loop reads CASSFLAGNSYNEQFF. Here the CDR3 DNA reads TGTGCCAGCAGCTTTCTAGCGGGGAACTCCTACAATGAGCAGTTCTTC.

CDR3 bases: TGTGCCAGCAGCTGGAGGCCTTTACAGGGGGGTAACACCGGGGAGCTGTTTTTT. Its translation is CASSWRPLQGGNTGELFF. The chain joins TRBV9 to TRBJ2-2, with TRBD1 matching over 8 bases. The CDR3 sequence is 18 residues long. Germline values: CDR1 SGDLS, CDR2 YYNGEE. Trimming took 4 bases from V and 2 from J; bases not matched to a gene: 13.

This clone has a single count. Other nucleotide sequences in the sample specify the same CDR3. The rearrangement links TRBV28 to TRBJ2-2; 9 nucleotides agree with TRBD1. V dropped 6 bases and J dropped 5; count of bases not matched to a gene: 4. The CDR3 consists of 14 residues. Looked up from germline, CDR1 is MDHEN and CDR2 is SYDVKM. CDR3 DNA: TGTGCCAGCAGAGGACAGGGGCGGACCGGGGAGCTGTTTTTT. Protein product: CASRGQGRTGELFF.

This chain uses TRBV18 with TRBJ1-1, with D possibly TRBD1 on 6 matching bases. CDR1 KGHSH and CDR2 LQKENI come from the germline V gene. Between the trimmed V and J ends, which lost 5 bases and 2 bases, there was a span of 9 bases. The CDR3 is 13 amino acids. For the CDR3, the DNA is TGTGCCAGCTCAGTGGACAGAAACACTGAAGCTTTCTTT. This gives the protein CASSVDRNTEAFF.

In its sample, this clone was seen once. The V call is TRBV6-5, the J call TRBJ1-1; D remains ambiguous. Trimming removed 5 bases from V and 0 bases from J, with 10 bases in between. Per the germline V gene, CDR1 is MNHEY and CDR2 is SVGAGI. This CDR3 is 14 amino acids long. CDR3 sequence: CASSKTLLNTEAFF. CDR3 bases: TGTGCCAGCAGTAAGACCCTGCTGAACACTGAAGCTTTCTTT.

The chain has TRBV28 and TRBJ2-2; either TRBD1 or TRBD2 may fit D (5 bases each). With 5 bases removed from V and 7 bases from J, the gap between germline ends came to 20 bases. CDR3 length: 16 amino acids. CDR1 MDHEN and CDR2 SYDVKM come from the germline V gene. DNA of the CDR3: TGTGCCAGCAGTACAACATGGGACCTTGAGGTCGGGGAGCTGTTTTTT. This gives the protein CASSTTWDLEVGELFF.

The rearrangement joins TRBV12-5 to TRBJ2-1; D not certain. Trimming removed 6 bases from V and 4 bases from J, with 7 bases in between. CDR1 and CDR2 from the germline V gene are LGHNT and FRNRAP. The CDR3 runs to 12 residues. The CDR3, as DNA: TGTGCTAGTGGGTGGGAATACAATGAGCAGTTCTTC. It translates to CASGWEYNEQFF.

V gene TRBV4-2 combines with J gene TRBJ2-1; 14 positions match TRBD2. The V segment lost 2 bases and the J segment 2 bases; nucleotides outside the gene matches: 11. CDR3 size: 20 residues. Germline CDR1 LGHNA, CDR2 YNFKEQ. The CDR3 loop reads CASSQLWGTSGSWTYNEQFF. The CDR3, as DNA: TGTGCCAGCAGCCAACTCTGGGGGACTAGCGGGAGTTGGACCTACAATGAGCAGTTCTTC.

Notes on this clone: A junction end diverges from the germline sequence, so it may reflect a read error. This sequence joins TRBV7-8 and TRBJ2-7, with 7 nucleotides matching TRBD1. This CDR3 has 15 amino acids. CDR1 is SGHVS, CDR2 FQNEAQ, per germline. CDR3 amino acids: CASSLGGQRSHEQYF. The CDR3 DNA reads as TGTGCCAGCAGCTTAGGGGGACAGCGCTCCCACGAGCAGTACTTC.

V and J are TRBV12-3 or TRBV12-4 and TRBJ2-1; tentatively, D is TRBD2 (7 bases). Between the trimmed V and J ends, which lost 7 bases and 11 bases, there was a span of 18 bases. The length of the CDR3 is 13 residues. CDR3 amino acids: CASTRRAGAKQFF. DNA of the CDR3: TGTGCCAGCACCCGTCGGGCGGGGGCGAAGCAGTTCTTC.

The genes are TRBV6-6 and TRBJ1-3; D unclear. Germline V CDR1 and CDR2: MNHNY, SVGAGI (reference sequence). The CDR3 has 14 residues. With 2 bases removed from V and 4 bases from J, the gap between germline ends came to 9 bases. This CDR3 reads CASSYGRRGNTIYF. The CDR3 DNA sequence: TGTGCCAGCAGTTACGGCAGGCGGGGAAACACCATATATTTT.

CDR3 nucleotide sequence: TGTGCCTGGAGTGCGGGGAGCGCAACTAATGAAAAACTGTTTTTT. Translating gives CAWSAGSATNEKLFF. This sequence joins TRBV30 and TRBJ1-4; D unclear. This CDR3 contains 15 residues. V lost 1 base and J 0 bases, leaving 9 bases between the germline ends. Germline values: CDR1 GTSNPN, CDR2 SVGIG (reference sequence).

This sequence joins TRBV7-9 and TRBJ1-5; D gene unclear. V dropped 2 bases and J dropped 4 bases, with 6 bases sitting between them. CDR3 length: 13 amino acids. Germline CDR1 reads SEHNR; CDR2 reads FQNEAQ (reference sequence). The CDR3, as DNA: TGTGCCAGCAGCTTATCCGTAAATCAGCCCCAGCATTTT. Translation gives CASSLSVNQPQHF.

This chain connects TRBV5-4 to TRBJ2-3, with TRBD2 matching 8 bases. CDR1 is SGHNT and CDR2 is YYREEE in the germline V gene (reference sequence). This CDR3 contains 17 residues. V trimming: 3 bases; J trimming: 1 base; junction bases outside the gene matches: 10. As DNA, the CDR3 is TGTGCCAGCAGCTGGGGGCCCTGGCGGGGGGGCACAGATACGCAGTATTTT. Its translation: CASSWGPWRGGTDTQYF.

V and J are TRBV4-1 and TRBJ1-5; D unresolved. The CDR3 runs 13 residues. Trimming took 3 bases from V and 2 from J, leaving 5 bases between them. CDR1 MGHRA and CDR2 YSYEKL come from the germline V gene. The CDR3 sequence is CASSQQGNQPQHF. CDR3 in DNA: TGCGCCAGCAGCCAGCAGGGCAATCAGCCCCAGCATTTT.

This chain links TRBV24-1 with TRBJ1-6; D unresolved. V lost 4 bases and J lost 7, with 7 bases in between. The CDR3 length is 13 residues. CDR1 and CDR2 (germline): KGHDR, SFDVKD. The chain's CDR3 is CATSESQNSPLHF. CDR3 nucleotide sequence: TGTGCCACCAGTGAGTCACAGAATTCACCCCTCCACTTT.

The V gene is TRBV6-5, the J gene TRBJ1-3; D is possibly TRBD1 (5 bases). Trimming left V 7 bases short and J 0 bases short, with 10 bases between. CDR1 and CDR2 from the germline V gene are MNHEY and SVGAGI. The CDR3 loop spans 14 amino acids. The CDR3 loop is CASIQAFSGNTIYF. In DNA, the CDR3 is TGTGCCAGCATACAGGCGTTCTCTGGAAACACCATATATTTT.

The rearrangement joins TRBV28 to TRBJ1-6, with D possibly TRBD1 on 5 matching bases. V lost 5 bases and J lost 0, with 5 bases in between. There are 14 residues in the CDR3. Germline V gives CDR1 MDHEN, CDR2 SYDVKM. Here the CDR3 DNA reads TGTGCCAGCAGTGACAGCTCCTATAATTCACCCCTCCACTTT. Translation: CASSDSSYNSPLHF.

In its sample, this clone was seen once. This chain links TRBV28 with TRBJ2-2, with TRBD2 matching 8 bases. J lost 4 bases, V lost 2 bases, and 9 bases had no gene match. Germline CDR1 reads MDHEN; CDR2 reads SYDVKM. The CDR3 length is 17 residues. CDR3 nucleotide sequence: TGTGCCAGCAGTTTACTAGGACTAGCAGCAGGCACCGGGGAGCTGTTTTTT. Residues: CASSLLGLAAGTGELFF.

This clone appeared a few times. This chain joins TRBV7-3 and TRBJ2-7, with D possibly TRBD2 on 5 matching bases. Germline CDR1 and CDR2: SGHTA and FQGTGA. The length of the CDR3 is 15 residues. V dropped 0 bases and J dropped 4 bases, with 13 bases sitting between them. CDR3 in DNA: TGTGCCAGCAGCTTAACGGCCGGGGTTAGGTACGAGCAGTACTTC. This gives the protein CASSLTAGVRYEQYF.

This clone was observed a single time. The chain recombines TRBV6-6 with TRBJ2-3; TRBD1 matches 9 bases. The CDR3 extends over 14 amino acids. The germline V gene encodes CDR1 MNHNY and CDR2 SVGAGI (reference sequence). The V segment lost 6 bases and the J segment 7 bases; nucleotides outside the gene matches: 8. CDR3: CASRSGQGINTQYF. In nucleotides, the CDR3 is TGTGCCAGCAGGTCGGGACAGGGAATCAATACGCAGTATTTT.

J is TRBJ1-1 and V is TRBV10-3, with D unclear. CDR3 size: 13 residues. Trimming took off 7 bases at V and 6 bases at J, with 15 bases between the two ends. Germline CDR1 is ENHRY and CDR2 is SYGVKD. The CDR3 is CAIIPEGGSEAFF. The CDR3, as DNA: TGTGCCATCATCCCCGAGGGAGGGTCTGAAGCTTTCTTT.